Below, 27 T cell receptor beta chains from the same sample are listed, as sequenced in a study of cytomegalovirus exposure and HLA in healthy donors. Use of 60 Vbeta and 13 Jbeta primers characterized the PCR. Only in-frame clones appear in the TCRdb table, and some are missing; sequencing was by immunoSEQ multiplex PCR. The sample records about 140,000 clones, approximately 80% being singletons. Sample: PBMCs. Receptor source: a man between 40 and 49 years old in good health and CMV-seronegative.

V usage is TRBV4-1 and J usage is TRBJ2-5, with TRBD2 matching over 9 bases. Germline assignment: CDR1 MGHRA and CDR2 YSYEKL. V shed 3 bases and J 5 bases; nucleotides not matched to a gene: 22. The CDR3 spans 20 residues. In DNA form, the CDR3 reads TGCGCCAGCAGCCAGTTTCCCGGACAGATGCTAGCGGGAACGGGGGAGACCCAGTACTTC. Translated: CASSQFPGQMLAGTGETQYF.

CDR3 amino acids: CASSFRGQLGVEQYF. The CDR3 coding sequence is TGTGCCAGCAGTTTTCGCGGGCAGCTCGGGGTCGAGCAGTACTTC. The chain carries TRBV28 and TRBJ2-7; D may be TRBD2 (5 bases). The CDR3 runs 15 residues. Germline V gene lookup returns CDR1 MDHEN and CDR2 SYDVKM. V was trimmed by 3 bases and J by 6 bases, leaving 18 bases between them.

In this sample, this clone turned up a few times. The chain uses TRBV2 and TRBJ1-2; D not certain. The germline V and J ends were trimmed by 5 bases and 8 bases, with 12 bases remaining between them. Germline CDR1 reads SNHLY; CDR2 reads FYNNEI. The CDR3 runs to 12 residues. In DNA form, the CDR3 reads TGTGCCAGCAGTCCTGGTCCCAGAGGCTACACCTTC. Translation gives CASSPGPRGYTF.

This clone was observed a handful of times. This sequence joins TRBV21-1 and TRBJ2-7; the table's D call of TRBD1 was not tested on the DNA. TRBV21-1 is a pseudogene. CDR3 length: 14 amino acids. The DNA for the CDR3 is TGTGCCAGCAGCTTAACGACAGGGGTCCACGAGCAGTACTTC. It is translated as CASSLTTGVHEQYF.

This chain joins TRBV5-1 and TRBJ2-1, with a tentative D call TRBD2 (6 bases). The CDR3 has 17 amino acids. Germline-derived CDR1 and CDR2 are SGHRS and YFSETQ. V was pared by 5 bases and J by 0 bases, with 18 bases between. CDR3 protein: CASRFQLALSSYNEQFF. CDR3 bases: TGCGCCAGCAGATTTCAACTAGCCCTTAGCTCCTACAATGAGCAGTTCTTC.

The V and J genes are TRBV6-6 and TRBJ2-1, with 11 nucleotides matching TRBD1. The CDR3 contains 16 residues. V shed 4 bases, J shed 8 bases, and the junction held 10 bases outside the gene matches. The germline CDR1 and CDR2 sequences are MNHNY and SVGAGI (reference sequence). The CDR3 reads CASSSLPGQGGYEQFF. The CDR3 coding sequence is TGTGCCAGCAGTTCGCTCCCGGGACAGGGGGGATATGAGCAGTTCTTC.

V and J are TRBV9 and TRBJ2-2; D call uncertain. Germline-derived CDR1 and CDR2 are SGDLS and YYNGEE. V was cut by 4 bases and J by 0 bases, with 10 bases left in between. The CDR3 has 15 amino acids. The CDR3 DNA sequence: TGTGCCAGCAGCATCAGCGTGGCGAACACCGGGGAGCTGTTTTTT. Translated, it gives CASSISVANTGELFF. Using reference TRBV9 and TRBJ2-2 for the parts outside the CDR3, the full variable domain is DSGVTQTPKHLITATGQRVTLRCSPRSGDLSVYWYQQSLDQGLQFLIQYYNGEERAKGNILERFSAQQFPDLHSELNLSSLELGDSALYFCASSISVANTGELFFGEGSRLTVL.

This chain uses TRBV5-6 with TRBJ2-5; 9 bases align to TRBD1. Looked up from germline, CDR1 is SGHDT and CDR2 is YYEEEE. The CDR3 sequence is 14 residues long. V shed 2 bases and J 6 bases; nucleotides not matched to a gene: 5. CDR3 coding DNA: TGTGCCAGCAGCTTCGGACAGGGGAAGCAGACCCAGTACTTC. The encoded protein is CASSFGQGKQTQYF.

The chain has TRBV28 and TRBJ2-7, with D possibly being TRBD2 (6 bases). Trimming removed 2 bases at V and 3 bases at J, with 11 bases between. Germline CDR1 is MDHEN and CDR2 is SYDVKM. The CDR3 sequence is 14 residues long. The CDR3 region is CASSLIGGNYEQYF. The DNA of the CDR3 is TGTGCCAGCAGTTTAATCGGGGGTAACTACGAGCAGTACTTC.

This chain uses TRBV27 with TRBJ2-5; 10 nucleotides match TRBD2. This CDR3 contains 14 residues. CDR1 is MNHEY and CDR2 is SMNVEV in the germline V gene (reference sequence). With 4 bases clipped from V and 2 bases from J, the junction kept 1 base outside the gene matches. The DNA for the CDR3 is TGTGCCAGCAGTTCTAGCGGGGGACAAGAGACCCAGTACTTC. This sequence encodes CASSSSGGQETQYF.

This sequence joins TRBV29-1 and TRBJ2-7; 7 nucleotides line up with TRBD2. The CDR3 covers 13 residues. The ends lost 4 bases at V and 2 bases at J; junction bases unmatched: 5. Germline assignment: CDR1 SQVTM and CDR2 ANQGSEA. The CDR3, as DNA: TGCAGCGTTGGGGGGGGTCCCACCTACGAGCAGTACTTC. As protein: CSVGGGPTYEQYF.

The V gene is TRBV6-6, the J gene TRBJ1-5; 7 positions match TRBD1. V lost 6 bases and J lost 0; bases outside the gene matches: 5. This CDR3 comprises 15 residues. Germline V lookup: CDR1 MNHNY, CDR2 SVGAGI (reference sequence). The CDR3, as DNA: TGTGCCAGCAGACGAGACAGGGCTAGCAATCAGCCCCAGCATTTT. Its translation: CASRRDRASNQPQHF.

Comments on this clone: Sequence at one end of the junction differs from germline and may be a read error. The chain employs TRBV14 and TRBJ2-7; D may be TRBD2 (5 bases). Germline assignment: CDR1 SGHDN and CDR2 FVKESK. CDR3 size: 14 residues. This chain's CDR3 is CASSQDQDSHEQYF. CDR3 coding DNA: TGTGCCAGCAGCCAAGATCAGGACTCCCACGAGCAGTACTTC.

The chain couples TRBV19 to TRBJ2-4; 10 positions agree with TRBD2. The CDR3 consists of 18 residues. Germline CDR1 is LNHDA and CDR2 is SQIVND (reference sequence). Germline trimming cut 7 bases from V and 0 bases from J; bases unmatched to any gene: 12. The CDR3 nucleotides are TGTGCCAGTACAAAAGCGGGAGGGCGTGTGGGAGCCAAAAACATTCAGTACTTC. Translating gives CASTKAGGRVGAKNIQYF.

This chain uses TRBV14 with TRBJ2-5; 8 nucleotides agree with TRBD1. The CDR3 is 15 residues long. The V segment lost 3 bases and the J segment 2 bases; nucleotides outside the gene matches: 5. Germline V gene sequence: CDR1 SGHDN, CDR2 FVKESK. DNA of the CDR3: TGTGCCAGCAGCCACATGGACAGGGCGCAAGAGACCCAGTACTTC. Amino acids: CASSHMDRAQETQYF.

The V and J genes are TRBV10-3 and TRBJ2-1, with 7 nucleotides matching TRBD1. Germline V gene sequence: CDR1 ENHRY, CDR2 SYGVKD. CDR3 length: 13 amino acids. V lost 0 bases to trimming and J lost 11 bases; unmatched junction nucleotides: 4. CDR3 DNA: TGTGCCATCAGTGAGTCGAGGGACAGCAAGCAGTTCTTC. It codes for CAISESRDSKQFF.

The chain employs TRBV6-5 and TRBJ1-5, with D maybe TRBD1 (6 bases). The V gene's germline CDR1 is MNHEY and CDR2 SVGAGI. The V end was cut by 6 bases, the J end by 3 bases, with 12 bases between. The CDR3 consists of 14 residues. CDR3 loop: CASSRDRSNQPQHF. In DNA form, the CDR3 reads TGTGCCAGCAGCCGCGACAGGTCCAATCAGCCCCAGCATTTT.

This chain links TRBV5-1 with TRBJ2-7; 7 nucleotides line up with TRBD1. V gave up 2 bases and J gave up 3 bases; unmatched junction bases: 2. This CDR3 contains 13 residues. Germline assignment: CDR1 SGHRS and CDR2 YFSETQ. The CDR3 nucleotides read TGCGCCAGCAGCTTTAGACAGGGCTACGAGCAGTACTTC. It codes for CASSFRQGYEQYF.

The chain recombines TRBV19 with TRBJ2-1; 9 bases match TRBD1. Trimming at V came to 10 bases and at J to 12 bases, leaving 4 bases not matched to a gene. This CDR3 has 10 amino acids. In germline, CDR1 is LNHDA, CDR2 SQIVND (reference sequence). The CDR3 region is CATNRGRQFF. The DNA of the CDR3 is TGTGCCACCAACAGGGGGCGGCAGTTCTTC.

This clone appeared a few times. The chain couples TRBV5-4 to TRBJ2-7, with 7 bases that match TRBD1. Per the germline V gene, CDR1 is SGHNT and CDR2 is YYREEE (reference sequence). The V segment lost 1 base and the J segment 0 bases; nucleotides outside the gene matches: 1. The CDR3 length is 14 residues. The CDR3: CASSLRDSSYEQYF. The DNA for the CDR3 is TGTGCCAGCAGCTTGAGGGACAGCTCCTACGAGCAGTACTTC.

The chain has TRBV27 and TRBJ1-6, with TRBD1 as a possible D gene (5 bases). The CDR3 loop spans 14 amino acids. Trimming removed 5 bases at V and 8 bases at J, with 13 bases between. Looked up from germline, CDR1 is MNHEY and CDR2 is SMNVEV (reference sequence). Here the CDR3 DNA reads TGTGCCAGCAGTCTGGGACTGGCCCATTCACCCCTCCACTTT. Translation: CASSLGLAHSPLHF.

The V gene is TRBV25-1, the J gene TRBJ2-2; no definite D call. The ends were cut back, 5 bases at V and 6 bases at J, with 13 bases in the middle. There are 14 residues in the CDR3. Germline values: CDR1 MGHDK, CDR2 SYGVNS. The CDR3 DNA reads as TGTGCCAGCAGTAGGCCAGGTTTTTCCGGGGAGCTGTTTTTT. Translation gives CASSRPGFSGELFF. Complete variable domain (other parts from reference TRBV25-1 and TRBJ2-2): EADIYQTPRYLVIGTGKKITLECSQTMGHDKMYWYQQDPGMELHLIHYSYGVNSTEKGDLSSESTVSRIRTEHFPLTLESARPSHTSQYLCASSRPGFSGELFFGEGSRLTVL.

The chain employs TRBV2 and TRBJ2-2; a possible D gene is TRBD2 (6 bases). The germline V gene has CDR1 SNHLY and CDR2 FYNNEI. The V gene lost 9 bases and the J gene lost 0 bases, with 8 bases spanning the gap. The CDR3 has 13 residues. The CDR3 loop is CAREGANTGELFF. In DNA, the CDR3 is TGTGCCAGGGAGGGTGCGAACACCGGGGAGCTGTTTTTT.

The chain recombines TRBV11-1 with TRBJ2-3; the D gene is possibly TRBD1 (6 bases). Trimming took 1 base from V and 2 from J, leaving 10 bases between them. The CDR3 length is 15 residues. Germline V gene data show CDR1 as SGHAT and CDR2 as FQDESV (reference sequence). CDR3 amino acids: CASSLDRADTDTQYF. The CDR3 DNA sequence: TGTGCCAGCAGCTTAGACAGGGCCGACACAGATACGCAGTATTTT.

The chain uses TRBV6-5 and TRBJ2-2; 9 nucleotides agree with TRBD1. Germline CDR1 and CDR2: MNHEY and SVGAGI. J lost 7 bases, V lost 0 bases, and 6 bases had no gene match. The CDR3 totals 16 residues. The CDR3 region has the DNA TGTGCCAGCAGTTACTCGACGGGACAGGGAGTCGGGGAGCTGTTTTTT. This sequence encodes CASSYSTGQGVGELFF.

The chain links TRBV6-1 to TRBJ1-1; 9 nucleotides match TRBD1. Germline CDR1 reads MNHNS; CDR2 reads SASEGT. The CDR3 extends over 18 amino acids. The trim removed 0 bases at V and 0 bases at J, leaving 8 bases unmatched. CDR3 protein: CASSEAVGTGSLNTEAFF. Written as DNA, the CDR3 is TGTGCCAGCAGTGAAGCCGTCGGGACAGGGTCTCTGAACACTGAAGCTTTCTTT.

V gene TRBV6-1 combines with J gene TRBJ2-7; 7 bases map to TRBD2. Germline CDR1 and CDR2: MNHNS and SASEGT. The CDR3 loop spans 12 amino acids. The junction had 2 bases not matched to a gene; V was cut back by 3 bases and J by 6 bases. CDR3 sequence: CASSEASGEQYF. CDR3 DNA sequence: TGTGCCAGCAGTGAGGCTAGCGGCGAGCAGTACTTC.